The T cell receptor (beta chain) described here comes from a study of control samples from healthy donors and cancer patients. The CDR3 extends over 14 amino acids. CDR1 and CDR2 (germline): SGHKS, YYEKEE (reference sequence). V lost 4 bases and J 0 bases, leaving 8 bases between the germline ends. Libraries were prepared by immunoSEQ multiplex PCR; TCRdb keeps only in-frame clonotypes and omits some of them. The sample consists of over 100,000 clones, about 88% of them appearing once. The sample comprised blood. The chain is built from TRBV5-5 and TRBJ1-3; perhaps TRBD1 as D (6 bases). This clonotype was sampled from a man aged 50 or older in good health. The DNA for the CDR3 is TGTGCCAGCAGCGACAGGTTCTCTGGAAACACCATATATTTT. Amino acid sequence: CASSDRFSGNTIYF.